These 22 T cell receptor beta chains came from one sample sequenced in a study of control samples from healthy donors and cancer patients (dated by TCRdb to 2019 to 2021). Libraries came from the immunoSEQ multiplex PCR assay. TCRdb took this table from immuneACCESS and kept in-frame rearrangements with V and J called. Such tables lack part of the clones; where checked against another copy, unresolved V genes explain under half of the gap, and the rest is unexplained. The sample has about 94,000 clones on record, just over 90% of them singletons. About 4% of the sample rests with the top ten. Sequenced: blood. Receptors were obtained from a young woman in good health.

This chain joins TRBV10-1 and TRBJ1-2; 7 bases fit TRBD1. With V trimmed by 6 bases and J by 1 base, 11 bases remained unmatched. Germline loops: CDR1 WNHNN, CDR2 SYGVQD (reference sequence). This CDR3 region has 16 residues. The CDR3 protein is CASSPGTEPNNYGYTF. DNA for the CDR3: TGCGCCAGCAGCCCCGGGACAGAGCCTAATAACTATGGCTACACCTTC.

The chain uses TRBV5-1 and TRBJ1-1; 9 bases are a match to TRBD1. The V segment lost 3 bases and the J segment 4 bases; nucleotides outside the gene matches: 7. The length of the CDR3 is 15 residues. Germline V gene sequence: CDR1 SGHRS, CDR2 YFSETQ. The CDR3 DNA reads as TGCGCCAGCAGCTCACAGGGGGCACTGGGCACTGAAGCTTTCTTT. It specifies CASSSQGALGTEAFF.

A few counts support this clone. The chain has TRBV10-1 and TRBJ2-1; D is unresolved. Germline CDR1 and CDR2: WNHNN and SYGVQD (reference sequence). V dropped 10 bases and J dropped 7 bases, with 23 bases sitting between them. CDR3 length equals 15 residues. In DNA form, the CDR3 reads TGCGCCACCACGATACAAGGCGGAGATGGGAATGAGCAGTTCTTC. This codes for CATTIQGGDGNEQFF.

The chain employs TRBV25-1 and TRBJ2-5; D is uncertain. V was shortened by 3 bases and J by 9 bases, with 26 bases between the two germline ends. Germline-derived CDR1 and CDR2 are MGHDK and SYGVNS. This CDR3 is 17 amino acids long. DNA for the CDR3: TGTGCCAGCAGTGAGCGATCCCCCATGCACTTCGACCGGGCCCAGTACTTC. Translation: CASSERSPMHFDRAQYF.

The CDR3 DNA is TGTGCCAGTGCAGGGTGGCTAAATAATTCACCCCTCCACTTT. This gives the protein CASAGWLNNSPLHF. J is TRBJ1-6 and V is TRBV6-5, with D possibly being TRBD1 (5 bases). This CDR3 is 14 amino acids long. The germline gives CDR1 MNHEY, CDR2 SVGAGI. Trimming pared 9 bases from V and 5 bases from J, leaving 14 bases between.

This clone was found a few times. The J gene is TRBJ2-2, the V gene TRBV2; 10 bases fit TRBD2. The V segment lost 3 bases and the J segment 3 bases; nucleotides outside the gene matches: 4. Germline V CDR1 and CDR2: SNHLY, FYNNEI. This CDR3 comprises 16 residues. This CDR3 is CASSESGGADTGELFF. DNA of the CDR3: TGTGCCAGCAGTGAGAGCGGGGGGGCTGACACCGGGGAGCTGTTTTTT.

In its sample, this clone was seen once. The chain uses TRBV19 and TRBJ1-2, with 7 bases that match TRBD1. The CDR3 spans 19 residues. V lost 4 bases to trimming and J lost 2 bases; unmatched junction nucleotides: 19. Germline values: CDR1 LNHDA, CDR2 SQIVND (reference sequence). The CDR3 sequence: CASSTRGTRGQGGNYGYTF. CDR3 in DNA: TGTGCCAGTAGTACGCGGGGAACAAGGGGGCAGGGAGGGAACTATGGCTACACCTTC. Variable domain in full (rest from reference TRBV19 and TRBJ1-2): DGGITQSPKYLFRKEGQNVTLSCEQNLNHDAMYWYRQDPGQGLRLIYYSQIVNDFQKGDIAEGYSVSREKKESFPLTVTSAQKNPTAFYLCASSTRGTRGQGGNYGYTFGSGTRLTVV.

Only one count was recorded for this clone. V usage is TRBV23-1 and J usage is TRBJ1-2, with no clear D. TRBV23-1 is an open reading frame, and its role is uncertain. This CDR3 is built from 11 residues. V was trimmed by 7 bases and J by 12 bases, leaving 15 bases between them. The CDR3 reads CASKGRETDTF. CDR3 nucleotide sequence: TGCGCCAGCAAAGGACGGGAAACTGACACCTTC.

CDR3 sequence: CASSLSGVTDTQYF. The CDR3 coding sequence is TGTGCCAGCAGCTTAAGCGGGGTCACAGATACGCAGTATTTT. The chain carries TRBV7-2 and TRBJ2-3; 7 bases map to TRBD2. CDR1 is SGHTA and CDR2 is FQGNSA in the germline V gene. The junction had 1 base not matched to a gene; V was cut back by 2 bases and J by 2 bases. The CDR3 consists of 14 residues. Looking up the rest from reference TRBV7-2 and TRBJ2-3 gives the full variable domain: GAGVSQSPSNKVTEKGKDVELRCDPISGHTALYWYRQSLGQGLEFLIYFQGNSAPDKSGLPSDRFSAERTGGSVSTLTIQRTQQEDSAVYLCASSLSGVTDTQYFGPGTRLTVL.

The rearrangement joins TRBV5-1 to TRBJ2-7, with no clear D. Germline CDR1 reads SGHRS; CDR2 reads YFSETQ. This CDR3 has 15 amino acids. The V gene lost 2 bases and the J gene lost 3 bases, with 15 bases spanning the gap. The CDR3 spells CASSLTYRDGYEQYF. The CDR3 DNA sequence: TGCGCCAGCAGCTTAACTTACCGAGACGGCTACGAGCAGTACTTC.

The rearrangement uses TRBV2 and TRBJ1-5; 7 bases match TRBD1. The V and J ends lost 7 bases and 3 bases, in that order; junction bases with no gene match: 0. Per germline, CDR1 SNHLY and CDR2 FYNNEI. The CDR3 loop spans 12 amino acids. The DNA of the CDR3 is TGTGCCAGCAAGGGGGCCAATCAGCCCCAGCATTTT. Amino acids: CASKGANQPQHF. Full variable domain (rest looked up from reference TRBV2 and TRBJ1-5): EPEVTQTPSHQVTQMGQEVILRCVPISNHLYFYWYRQILGQKVEFLVSFYNNEISEKSEIFDDQFSVERPDGSNFTLKIRSTKLEDSAMYFCASKGANQPQHFGDGTRLSIL.

The CDR3 nucleotides read TGTGCCAGCAGTGGGACAGCGACTTCTATCTCTTATGGCTACACCTTC. Translation: CASSGTATSISYGYTF. The V gene is TRBV6-6, the J gene TRBJ1-2; 7 positions match TRBD1. Germline V CDR1 and CDR2: MNHNY, SVGAGI (reference sequence). Trimming removed 5 bases from V and 5 bases from J; junction bases left unmatched: 14. The CDR3 covers 16 residues.

The V call is TRBV6-1, the J call TRBJ1-5, with D unclear. Trimming took 1 base from V and 0 from J, leaving 10 bases between them. CDR1 and CDR2 from the germline V gene are MNHNS and SASEGT. This CDR3 has 16 residues. The CDR3 reads CASSEDPHDSNQPQHF. The CDR3, as DNA: TGTGCCAGCAGTGAAGATCCGCACGATAGCAATCAGCCCCAGCATTTT.

This clone is large. V is TRBV6-1 and J is TRBJ2-7; maybe TRBD2 (6 bases). The CDR3 length is 14 residues. Trimming removed 2 bases from V and 2 bases from J, with 10 bases in between. Germline CDR1 MNHNS, CDR2 SASEGT. The CDR3 bases are TGTGCCAGCAGTGAAATGGAGGGCCCCTACGAGCAGTACTTC. It is translated as CASSEMEGPYEQYF.

The rearrangement uses TRBV25-1 and TRBJ1-1; D not certain. Germline CDR1 MGHDK, CDR2 SYGVNS. CDR3 length: 13 residues. The ends were cut back, 1 base at V and 1 base at J, with 4 bases in the middle. Here the CDR3 DNA reads TGTGCCAGCAGTGAATCCTGGAACACTGAAGCTTTCTTT. Its translation is CASSESWNTEAFF. Looking up the rest from reference TRBV25-1 and TRBJ1-1 gives the full variable domain: EADIYQTPRYLVIGTGKKITLECSQTMGHDKMYWYQQDPGMELHLIHYSYGVNSTEKGDLSSESTVSRIRTEHFPLTLESARPSHTSQYLCASSESWNTEAFFGQGTRLTVV.

This clone was seen just once. The genes are TRBV6-4 and TRBJ1-5; no reliable D call. This CDR3 comprises 10 residues. In germline, CDR1 is MRHNA, CDR2 SNTAGT. V was pared by 9 bases and J by 4 bases, with 4 bases between. CDR3 residues: CASQNQPQHF. The CDR3 nucleotides read TGTGCCAGTCAAAATCAGCCCCAGCATTTT.

The chain employs TRBV12-3 or TRBV12-4 and TRBJ2-7, with unresolved D. This CDR3 region has 12 residues. Trimming cost V 3 bases and J 4 bases, with 7 bases left between them. CDR3 protein: CASSFETYEQYF. DNA of the CDR3: TGTGCCAGCAGTTTTGAGACGTACGAGCAGTACTTC.

The chain combines TRBV2 with TRBJ1-4; 9 bases line up with TRBD1. CDR3 size: 15 residues. Germline loops: CDR1 SNHLY, CDR2 FYNNEI. V was pared by 6 bases and J by 10 bases, with 12 bases of the junction left unmatched. The CDR3 coding sequence is TGTGCCAGCAGGGGGCCGGGACAGGGTAGTGGAAAACTGTTTTTT. This translates into CASRGPGQGSGKLFF.

This clone has a single count. The rearrangement uses TRBV7-8 and TRBJ1-1; 7 bases fit TRBD1. The CDR3 extends over 15 amino acids. Germline assignment: CDR1 SGHVS and CDR2 FQNEAQ. The junction had 6 bases not matched to a gene; V was cut back by 5 bases and J by 0 bases. As DNA, the CDR3 is TGTGCCAGCAGCCCCCGAGGGACAGTGAACACTGAAGCTTTCTTT. This sequence encodes CASSPRGTVNTEAFF.

The V gene is TRBV10-3, the J gene TRBJ1-2, with D maybe TRBD1 (5 bases). V lost 0 bases to trimming and J lost 8 bases, with 13 bases between them. CDR1 and CDR2 (germline): ENHRY, SYGVKD. The CDR3 sequence is 14 residues long. The DNA for the CDR3 is TGTGCCATCAGTGAGTCTCAGGGTGTCCGGGGCTACACCTTC. Amino acid sequence: CAISESQGVRGYTF.

V and J are TRBV10-1 and TRBJ1-6; 9 positions match TRBD1. The CDR3 is made up of 17 amino acids. V was pared by 9 bases and J by 2 bases, with 11 bases of the junction left unmatched. Germline loops: CDR1 WNHNN, CDR2 SYGVQD (reference sequence). The CDR3, as DNA: TGCGCCAGATCGACAGGGGGTGGGAAGGCCTATAATTCACCCCTCCACTTT. Protein: CARSTGGGKAYNSPLHF.

The V and J genes are TRBV19 and TRBJ1-5, with 7 bases that match TRBD1. This CDR3 has 16 amino acids. The J segment lost 6 bases and the V segment lost 2 bases, leaving 10 bases of the junction unmatched. Germline assignment: CDR1 LNHDA and CDR2 SQIVND (reference sequence). CDR3 DNA: TGTGCCAGTAGTATATGGGGTACAGGGGAGTCTCAGCCCCAGCATTTT. Its translation: CASSIWGTGESQPQHF.